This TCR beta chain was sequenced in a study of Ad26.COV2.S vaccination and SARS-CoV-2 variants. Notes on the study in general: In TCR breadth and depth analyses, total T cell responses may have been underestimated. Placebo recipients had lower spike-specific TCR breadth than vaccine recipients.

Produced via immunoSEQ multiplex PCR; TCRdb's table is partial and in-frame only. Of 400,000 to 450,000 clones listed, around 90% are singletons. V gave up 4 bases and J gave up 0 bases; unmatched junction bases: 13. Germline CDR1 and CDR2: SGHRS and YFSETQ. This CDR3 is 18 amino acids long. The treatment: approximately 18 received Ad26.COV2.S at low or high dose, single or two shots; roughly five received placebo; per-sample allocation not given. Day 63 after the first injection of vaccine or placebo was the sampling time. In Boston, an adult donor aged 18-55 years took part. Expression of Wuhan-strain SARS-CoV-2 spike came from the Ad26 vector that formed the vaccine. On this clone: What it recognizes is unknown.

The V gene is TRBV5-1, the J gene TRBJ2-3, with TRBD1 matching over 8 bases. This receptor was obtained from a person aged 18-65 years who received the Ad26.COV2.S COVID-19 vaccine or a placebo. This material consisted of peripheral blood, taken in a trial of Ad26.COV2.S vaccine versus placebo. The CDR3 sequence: CASSPPTTGGWSTDTQYF. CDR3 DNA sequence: TGCGCCAGCAGCCCCCCCACTACAGGGGGTTGGAGCACAGATACGCAGTATTTT.